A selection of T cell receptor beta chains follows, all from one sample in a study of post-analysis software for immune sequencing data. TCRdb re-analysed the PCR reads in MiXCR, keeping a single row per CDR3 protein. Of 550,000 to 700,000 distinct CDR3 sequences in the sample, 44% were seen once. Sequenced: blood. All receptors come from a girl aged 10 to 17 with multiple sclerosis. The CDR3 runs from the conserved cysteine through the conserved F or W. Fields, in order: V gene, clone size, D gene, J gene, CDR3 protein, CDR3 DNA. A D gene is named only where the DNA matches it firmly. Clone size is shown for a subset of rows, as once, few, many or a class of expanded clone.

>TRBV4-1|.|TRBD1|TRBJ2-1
CASSQVRGSPNEQFF
TGCGCCAGCAGCCAAGTCAGGGGGTCGCCCAATGAGCAGTTCTTC
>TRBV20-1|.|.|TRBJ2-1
CSARVVARSSYNEQFF
TGCAGTGCTAGAGTGGTAGCGAGAAGCTCCTACAATGAGCAGTTCTTC
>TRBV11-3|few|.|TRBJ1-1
CASSLVTGPTEAFF
TGTGCCAGCAGCTTGGTTACAGGGCCCACTGAAGCTTTCTTT
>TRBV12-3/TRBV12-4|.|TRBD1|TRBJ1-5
CASRTGTEFNQPQHF
TGTGCCAGCAGGACCGGGACAGAATTCAATCAGCCCCAGCATTTT
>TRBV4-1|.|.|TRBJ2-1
CASSQAAGRGSYNEQFF
TGCGCCAGCAGCCAAGCGGCAGGCAGGGGCTCCTACAATGAGCAGTTCTTC
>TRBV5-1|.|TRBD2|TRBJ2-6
CASSLTPTSGRERGANVLTF
TGCGCCAGCAGCTTGACTCCGACTAGCGGGAGGGAACGTGGGGCCAACGTCCTGACTTTC
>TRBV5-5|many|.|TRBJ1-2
CASSLARGGTYGYTF
TGTGCCAGCAGCTTGGCGCGAGGCGGCACCTATGGCTACACCTTC
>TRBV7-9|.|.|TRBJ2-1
CASSSPNLGPFF
TGTGCCAGCAGCTCCCCTAACCTAGGGCCGTTCTTC
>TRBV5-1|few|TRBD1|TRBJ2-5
CASSTGQGGRQETQYF
TGCGCCAGCAGCACCGGACAGGGAGGTCGTCAAGAGACCCAGTACTTC
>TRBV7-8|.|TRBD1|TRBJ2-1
CASSSWTGGLYNEQFF
TGTGCCAGCAGCTCGTGGACAGGGGGGCTCTACAATGAGCAGTTCTTC
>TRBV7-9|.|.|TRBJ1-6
CASRPADSYNSPLHF
TGTGCCAGCAGACCAGCGGATTCGTATAATTCACCCCTCCACTTT
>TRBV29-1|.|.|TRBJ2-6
CPDPLRSGANVLTF
TGCCCCGACCCTCTGCGGTCTGGGGCCAACGTCCTGACTTTC
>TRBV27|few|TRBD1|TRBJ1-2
CASSISTGGYGYTF
TGTGCCAGCAGTATCTCGACAGGGGGGTATGGCTACACCTTC
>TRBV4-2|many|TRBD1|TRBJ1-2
CASSQELTGDFGYTF
TGTGCCAGCAGCCAAGAACTGACAGGGGATTTTGGCTACACCTTC
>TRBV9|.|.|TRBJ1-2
CASSVGGDLANVGYTF
TGTGCCAGCAGCGTAGGGGGGGACCTCGCGAATGTTGGCTACACCTTC
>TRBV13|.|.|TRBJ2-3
CATNSYTDTRYF
TGTGCCACCAACTCCTACACAGATACGCGGTATTTT
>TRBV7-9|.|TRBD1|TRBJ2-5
CANRPGQGKETQYF
TGTGCCAACAGACCGGGACAGGGGAAGGAGACCCAGTACTTC
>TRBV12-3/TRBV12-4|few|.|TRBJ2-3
CASRDVLTLGDVDTQYF
TGTGCCAGCAGGGATGTTCTCACGCTGGGGGATGTAGATACGCAGTATTTT
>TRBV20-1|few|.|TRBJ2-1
CSAVGEDYNEQFF
TGCAGTGCCGTCGGGGAAGACTACAATGAGCAGTTCTTC
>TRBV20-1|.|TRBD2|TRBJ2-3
CSARDGLAGEGTDTQYF
TGCAGTGCTAGAGATGGACTAGCGGGAGAGGGCACAGATACGCAGTATTTT
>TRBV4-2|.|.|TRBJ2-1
CASSQDLGDEQFF
TGTGCCAGCAGCCAAGATTTGGGGGACGAGCAGTTCTTC
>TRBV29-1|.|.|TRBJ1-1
CSVEVLGLGTEAFF
TGCAGCGTTGAGGTCCTAGGGCTGGGAACTGAAGCTTTCTTT
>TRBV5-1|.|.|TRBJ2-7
CASSLLRGTSTYEQYF
TGCGCCAGCAGCTTGCTTCGGGGGACCTCTACCTACGAGCAGTACTTC
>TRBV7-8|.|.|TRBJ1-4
CASSARGATNEKLFF
TGTGCCAGCAGCGCGAGGGGGGCAACTAATGAAAAACTGTTTTTT
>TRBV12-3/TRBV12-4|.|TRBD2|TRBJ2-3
CASSHSGRSVDTQYF
TGTGCCAGCTCACATAGCGGGAGGTCGGTAGATACGCAGTATTTT
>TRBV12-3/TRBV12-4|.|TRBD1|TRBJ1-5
CASYGRQGQPQHF
TGTGCCAGCTATGGGCGACAGGGTCAGCCCCAGCATTTT
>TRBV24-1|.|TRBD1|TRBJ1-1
CATSDSSRQGGAEAFF
TGTGCCACCAGTGATTCAAGTCGACAGGGGGGGGCTGAAGCTTTCTTT
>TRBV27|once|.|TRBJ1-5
CASSLSRGHQPQHF
TGTGCCAGCAGCCTCTCTCGTGGACATCAGCCCCAGCATTTT
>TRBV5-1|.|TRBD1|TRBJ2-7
CASSWDGTGGSEQYF
TGCGCCAGCAGCTGGGACGGGACAGGGGGTTCCGAGCAGTACTTC
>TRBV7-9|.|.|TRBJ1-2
CASSSPEGTDYGYTF
TGTGCCAGCAGTTCTCCGGAGGGGACGGACTATGGCTACACCTTC
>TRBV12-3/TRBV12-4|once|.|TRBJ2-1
CASSLSFGYNEQFF
TGTGCCAGCAGTTTATCGTTCGGATACAATGAGCAGTTCTTC
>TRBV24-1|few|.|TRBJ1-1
CATSDSHLTGGRAFF
TGTGCCACCAGTGATTCCCACTTGACAGGAGGACGGGCTTTCTTT
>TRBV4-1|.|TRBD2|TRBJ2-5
CASSREASGRAGNEQYF
TGCGCCAGCAGCCGAGAGGCTAGCGGGAGGGCCGGGAATGAGCAGTACTTC
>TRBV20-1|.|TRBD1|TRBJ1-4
CSAYEAGGTNEKLFF
TGCAGTGCTTACGAAGCAGGGGGCACTAATGAAAAACTGTTTTTT
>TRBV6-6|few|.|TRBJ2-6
CASSPRIGGSGANVLTF
TGTGCCAGCAGTCCTAGAATCGGGGGTTCTGGGGCCAACGTCCTGACTTTC
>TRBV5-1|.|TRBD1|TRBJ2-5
CASSSGQGPSETQYF
TGCGCCAGCAGCTCAGGACAGGGGCCGAGCGAGACCCAGTACTTC
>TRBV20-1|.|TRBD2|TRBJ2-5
CSARDPLAEVGTQYF
TGCAGTGCTAGAGATCCACTAGCGGAAGTAGGGACCCAGTACTTC
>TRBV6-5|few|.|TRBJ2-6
CASKHRHSSGANVLTF
TGTGCCAGCAAGCACAGACATTCCTCTGGGGCCAACGTCCTGACTTTC
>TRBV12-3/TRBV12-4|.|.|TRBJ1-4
CASSPRDLHREKLFF
TGTGCCAGCAGTCCACGGGACCTACATCGGGAAAAACTGTTTTTT